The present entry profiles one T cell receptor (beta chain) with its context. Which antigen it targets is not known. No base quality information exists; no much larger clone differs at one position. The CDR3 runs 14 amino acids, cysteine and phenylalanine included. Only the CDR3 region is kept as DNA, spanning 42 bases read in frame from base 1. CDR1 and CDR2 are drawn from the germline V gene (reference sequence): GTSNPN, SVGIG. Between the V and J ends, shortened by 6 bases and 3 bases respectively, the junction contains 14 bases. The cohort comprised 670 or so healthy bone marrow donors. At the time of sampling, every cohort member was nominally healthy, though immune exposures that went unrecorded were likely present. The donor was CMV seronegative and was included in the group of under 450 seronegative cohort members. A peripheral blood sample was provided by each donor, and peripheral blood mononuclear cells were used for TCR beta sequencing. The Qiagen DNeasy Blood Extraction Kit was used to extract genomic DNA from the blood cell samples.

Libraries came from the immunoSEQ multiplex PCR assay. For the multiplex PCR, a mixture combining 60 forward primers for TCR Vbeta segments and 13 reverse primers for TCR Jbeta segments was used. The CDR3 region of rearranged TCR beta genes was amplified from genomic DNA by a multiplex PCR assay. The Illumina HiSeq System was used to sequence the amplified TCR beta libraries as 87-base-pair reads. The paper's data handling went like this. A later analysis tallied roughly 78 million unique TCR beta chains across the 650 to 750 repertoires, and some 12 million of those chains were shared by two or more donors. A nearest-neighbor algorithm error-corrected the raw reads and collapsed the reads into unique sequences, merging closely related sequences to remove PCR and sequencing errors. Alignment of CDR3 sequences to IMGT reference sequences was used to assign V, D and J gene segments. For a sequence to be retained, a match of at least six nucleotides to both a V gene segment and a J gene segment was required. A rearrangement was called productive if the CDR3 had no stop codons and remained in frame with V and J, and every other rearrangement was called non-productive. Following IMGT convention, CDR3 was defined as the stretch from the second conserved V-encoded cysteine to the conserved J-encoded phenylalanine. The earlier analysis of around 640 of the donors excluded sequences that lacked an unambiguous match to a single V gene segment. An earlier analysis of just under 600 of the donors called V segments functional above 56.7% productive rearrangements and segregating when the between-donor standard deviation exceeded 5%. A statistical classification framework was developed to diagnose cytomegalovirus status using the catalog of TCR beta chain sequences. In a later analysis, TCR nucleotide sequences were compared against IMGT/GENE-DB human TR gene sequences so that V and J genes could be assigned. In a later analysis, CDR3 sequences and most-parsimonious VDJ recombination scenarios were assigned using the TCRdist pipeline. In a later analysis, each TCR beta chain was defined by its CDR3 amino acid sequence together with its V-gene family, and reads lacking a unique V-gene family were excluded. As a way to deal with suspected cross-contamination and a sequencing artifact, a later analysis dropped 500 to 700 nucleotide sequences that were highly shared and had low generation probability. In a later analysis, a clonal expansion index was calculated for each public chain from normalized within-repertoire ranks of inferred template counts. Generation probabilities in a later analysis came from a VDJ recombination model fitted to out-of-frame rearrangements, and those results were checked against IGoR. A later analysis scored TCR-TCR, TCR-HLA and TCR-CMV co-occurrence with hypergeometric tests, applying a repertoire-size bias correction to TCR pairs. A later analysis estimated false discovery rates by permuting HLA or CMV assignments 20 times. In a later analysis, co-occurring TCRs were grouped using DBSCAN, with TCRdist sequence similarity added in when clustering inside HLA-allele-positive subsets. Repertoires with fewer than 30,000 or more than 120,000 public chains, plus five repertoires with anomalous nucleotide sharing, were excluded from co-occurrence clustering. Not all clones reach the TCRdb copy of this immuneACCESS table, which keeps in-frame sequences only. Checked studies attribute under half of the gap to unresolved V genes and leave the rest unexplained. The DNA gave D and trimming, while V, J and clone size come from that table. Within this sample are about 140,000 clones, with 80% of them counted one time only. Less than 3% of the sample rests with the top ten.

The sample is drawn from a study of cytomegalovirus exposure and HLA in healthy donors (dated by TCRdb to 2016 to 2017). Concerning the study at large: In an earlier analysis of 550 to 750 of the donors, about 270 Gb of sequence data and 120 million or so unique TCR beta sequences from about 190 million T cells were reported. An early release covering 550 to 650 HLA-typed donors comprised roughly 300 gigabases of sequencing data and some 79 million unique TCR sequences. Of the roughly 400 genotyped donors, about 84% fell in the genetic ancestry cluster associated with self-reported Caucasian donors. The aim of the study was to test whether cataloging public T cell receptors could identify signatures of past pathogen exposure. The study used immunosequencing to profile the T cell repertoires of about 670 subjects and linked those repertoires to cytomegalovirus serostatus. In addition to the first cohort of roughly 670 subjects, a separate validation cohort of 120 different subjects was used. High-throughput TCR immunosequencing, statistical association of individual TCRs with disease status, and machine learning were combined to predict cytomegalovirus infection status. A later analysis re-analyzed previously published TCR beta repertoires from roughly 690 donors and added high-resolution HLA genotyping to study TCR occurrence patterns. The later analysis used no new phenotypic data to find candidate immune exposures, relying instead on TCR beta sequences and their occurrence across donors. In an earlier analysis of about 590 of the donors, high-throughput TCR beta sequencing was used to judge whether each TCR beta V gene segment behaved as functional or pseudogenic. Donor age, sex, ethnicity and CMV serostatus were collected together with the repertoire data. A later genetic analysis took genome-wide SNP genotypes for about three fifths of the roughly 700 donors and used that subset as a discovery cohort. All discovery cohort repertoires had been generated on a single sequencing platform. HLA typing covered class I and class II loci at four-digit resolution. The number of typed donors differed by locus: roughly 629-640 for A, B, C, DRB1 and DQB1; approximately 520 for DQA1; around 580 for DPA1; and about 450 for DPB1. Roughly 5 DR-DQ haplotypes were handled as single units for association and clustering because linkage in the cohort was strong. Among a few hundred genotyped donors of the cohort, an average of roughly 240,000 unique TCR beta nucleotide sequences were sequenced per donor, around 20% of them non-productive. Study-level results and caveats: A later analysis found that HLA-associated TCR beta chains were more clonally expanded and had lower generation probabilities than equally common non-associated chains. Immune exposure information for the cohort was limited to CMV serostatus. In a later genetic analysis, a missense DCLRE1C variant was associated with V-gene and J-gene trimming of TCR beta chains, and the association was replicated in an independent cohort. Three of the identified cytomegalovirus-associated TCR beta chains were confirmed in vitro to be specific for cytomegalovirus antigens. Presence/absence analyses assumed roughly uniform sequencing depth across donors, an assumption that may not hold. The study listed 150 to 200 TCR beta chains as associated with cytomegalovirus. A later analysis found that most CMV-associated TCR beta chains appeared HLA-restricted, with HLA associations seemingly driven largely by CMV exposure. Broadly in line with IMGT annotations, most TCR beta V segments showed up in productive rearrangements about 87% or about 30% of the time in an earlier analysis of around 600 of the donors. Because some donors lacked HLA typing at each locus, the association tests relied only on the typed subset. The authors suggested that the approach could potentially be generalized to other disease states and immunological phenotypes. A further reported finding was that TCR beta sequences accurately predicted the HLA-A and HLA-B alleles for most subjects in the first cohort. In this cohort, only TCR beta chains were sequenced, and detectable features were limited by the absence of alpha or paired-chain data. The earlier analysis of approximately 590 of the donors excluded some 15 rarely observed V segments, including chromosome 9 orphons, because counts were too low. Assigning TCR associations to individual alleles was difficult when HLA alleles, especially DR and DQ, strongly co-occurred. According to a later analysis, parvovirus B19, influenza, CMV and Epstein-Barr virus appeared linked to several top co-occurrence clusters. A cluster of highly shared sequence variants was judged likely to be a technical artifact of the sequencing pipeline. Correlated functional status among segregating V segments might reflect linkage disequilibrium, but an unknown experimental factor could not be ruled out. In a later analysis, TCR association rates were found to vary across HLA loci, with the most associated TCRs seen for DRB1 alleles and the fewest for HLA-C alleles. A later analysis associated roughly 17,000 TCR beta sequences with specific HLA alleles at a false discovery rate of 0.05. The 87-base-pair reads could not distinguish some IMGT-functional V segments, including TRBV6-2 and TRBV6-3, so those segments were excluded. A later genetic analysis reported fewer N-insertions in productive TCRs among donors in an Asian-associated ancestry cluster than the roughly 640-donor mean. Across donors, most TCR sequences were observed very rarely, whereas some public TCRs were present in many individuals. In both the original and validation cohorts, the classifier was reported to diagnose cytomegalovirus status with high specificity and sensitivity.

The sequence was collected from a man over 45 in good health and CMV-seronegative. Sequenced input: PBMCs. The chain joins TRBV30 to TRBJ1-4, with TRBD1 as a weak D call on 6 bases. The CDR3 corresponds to CACQQGLANEKLFF. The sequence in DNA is TGTGCCTGCCAACAGGGCCTAGCTAATGAAAAACTGTTTTTT. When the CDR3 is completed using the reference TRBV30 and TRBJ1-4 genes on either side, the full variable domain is SQTIHQWPATLVQPVGSPLSLECTVEGTSNPNLYWYRQAAGRGLQLLFYSVGIGQISSEVPQNLSASRPQDRQFILSSKKLLLSDSGFYLCACQQGLANEKLFFGSGTQLSVL.